The T cell receptor beta chain under discussion was sequenced for a study of monozygotic twins with inflammatory bowel disease. Overall study results and limits: Discordant twins had repertoire similarity that did not differ from that of concordant twins, possibly from limited power.

Germline lookup yields CDR1 SQVTM and CDR2 ANQGSEA. The CDR3 is 14 residues long. As concerns this clonotype: No antigen is known for it.

For each CDR3 protein, TCRdb gives one entry from its re-call of the 5' RACE reads, without DNA. This sample contains 45,000 or so distinct CDR3 sequences. The sequenced material came from blood. This TCR came from a human donor with ulcerative colitis or Crohn's disease, or a healthy co-twin of an affected twin (not recorded which). J is TRBJ2-7 and V is TRBV29-1; TCRdb indicates TRBD2, and absent DNA this call remains unverified. CDR3 amino acids: CSVELAGEPYEQYF.